This T cell receptor (beta chain) comes out of a study of cytomegalovirus exposure and HLA in healthy donors. Primers for the PCR totalled 60 Vbeta and 13 Jbeta. TCRdb keeps only in-frame clones here, not all; method: immunoSEQ multiplex PCR. The table has about 180,000 clones, around four fifths seen once. On this clone itself: This sample includes further DNA sequences coding for the same CDR3.

The clonotype comes from a woman aged 50 to 60 in good health and CMV-seropositive. The sample consisted of PBMCs.

The CDR3 here is CASSLDGQGNNSPLHF. The CDR3, as DNA: TGCGCCAGCAGCTTGGACGGACAGGGGAATAATTCACCCCTCCACTTT. This chain links TRBV5-1 with TRBJ1-6; 9 nucleotides match TRBD1. The J segment lost 5 bases and the V segment lost 0 bases, leaving 3 bases of the junction unmatched. In germline, CDR1 is SGHRS, CDR2 YFSETQ. CDR3 length: 16 residues. Supplemented by reference TRBV5-1 and TRBJ1-6, the full variable domain reads KAGVTQTPRYLIKTRGQQVTLSCSPISGHRSVSWYQQTPGQGLQFLFEYFSETQRNKGNFPGRFSGRQFSNSRSEMNVSTLELGDSALYLCASSLDGQGNNSPLHFGNGTRLTVT.